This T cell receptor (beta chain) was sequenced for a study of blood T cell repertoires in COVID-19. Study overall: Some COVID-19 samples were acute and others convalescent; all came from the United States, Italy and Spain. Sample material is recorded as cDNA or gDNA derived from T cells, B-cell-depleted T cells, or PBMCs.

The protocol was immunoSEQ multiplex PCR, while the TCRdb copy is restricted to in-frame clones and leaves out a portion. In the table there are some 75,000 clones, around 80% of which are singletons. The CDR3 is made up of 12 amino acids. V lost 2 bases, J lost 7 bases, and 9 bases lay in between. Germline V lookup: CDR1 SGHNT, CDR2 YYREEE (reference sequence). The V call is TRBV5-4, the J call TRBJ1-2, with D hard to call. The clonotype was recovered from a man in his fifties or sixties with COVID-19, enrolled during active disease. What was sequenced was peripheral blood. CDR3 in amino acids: CASSFDSRGYTF. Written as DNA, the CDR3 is TGTGCCAGCAGCTTCGACTCGCGTGGCTACACCTTC.